This TCR beta chain came from a study of siplizumab effects on memory and regulatory T cells (dated by TCRdb to about 2019). Study-level background: The effect of the anti-CD2 antibody siplizumab on alloreactive T-cell subsets was examined in allogeneic mixed lymphocyte reactions constructed from human PBMCs. What the work shows at the level of the full study, not this receptor alone: Compared with memory T cells, unstimulated naive T cells appeared more diverse, and naive cells seemed to make a substantial contribution to the alloresponse. Whether proliferating Tregs from siplizumab cultures actually had suppressive function was not functionally confirmed. Because sequences at frequencies below about 10^-5 were poorly captured, only a minor fraction of alloreactive clones could be mapped back to unstimulated subsets. In reactions with siplizumab, an average of approximately 69% of mappable alloreactive CD4+ clones were Treg-derived, compared with 25% to 30% in control reactions. Roughly 80-96% of proliferating CD4+ or CD8+ clones could not be assigned a naive or memory phenotype. The cumulative frequency of alloreactive sequences that could be traced back to unstimulated CD4+ memory T cells was significantly reduced by siplizumab.

The receptor library was made with the immunoSEQ multiplex PCR assay. About 10^5 TCR templates per sample were assayed by the deep sequencing platform. Genomic DNA extracted from sorted T cells was used for TCRbeta CDR3 sequencing. Per the source publication's procedure: The R programming language was used for clonal analysis of TCRbeta CDR3 data. Alloreactive CD4+ and CD8+ clones were identified by comparing unstimulated samples to CFSE-low samples taken after the reaction. By matching sequences to the repertoires of sorted unstimulated Treg and non-Treg cells, each alloreactive CD4+ clone was assigned a regulatory or non-regulatory origin. This immuneACCESS table, as held by TCRdb, lists in-frame sequences with V and J called but not all clones. Of the missing ones, under half trace to an unresolved V gene in checked studies; the others have no known cause. Clone size and the V and J calls come from that table; the DNA yielded D and trimming. The sample yields about 72,000 clones; 91% were counted once. The biggest ten clones account for around 28% of the sample.

Sorted unstimulated T cells, along with proliferating T cells recovered from mixed lymphocyte reactions, underwent TCRbeta CDR3 sequencing. Fresh whole blood from roughly ten HLA-typed healthy donors served as the source for isolating PBMCs. Regarding this clone: The antigen this receptor binds is unknown. No much larger clone exists at a distance of one base, and base qualities are not known.

As encoded in the germline V gene (reference sequence), CDR1 is MNHNY while CDR2 is SVGAGI. The CDR3 starts with the cysteine, ends with the phenylalanine, and has 16 residues. Of the read, only the CDR3 DNA is kept; its 48 bases are in frame from base 1. Trimming costs V 9 bases and J 0 bases, and their ends lie 21 bases apart. Sequenced input: CD8+ T cells sorted from blood. This receptor was obtained from a human donor in good health. The sequence is built from TRBV6-6 and TRBJ2-7; D gene: possibly TRBD2, on 6 matching bases. The DNA sequence is given as TGTGCCAGAAGGCGGGACGCTGAACCGCCCTCCTACGAGCAGTACTTC. This sequence encodes CARRRDAEPPSYEQYF.